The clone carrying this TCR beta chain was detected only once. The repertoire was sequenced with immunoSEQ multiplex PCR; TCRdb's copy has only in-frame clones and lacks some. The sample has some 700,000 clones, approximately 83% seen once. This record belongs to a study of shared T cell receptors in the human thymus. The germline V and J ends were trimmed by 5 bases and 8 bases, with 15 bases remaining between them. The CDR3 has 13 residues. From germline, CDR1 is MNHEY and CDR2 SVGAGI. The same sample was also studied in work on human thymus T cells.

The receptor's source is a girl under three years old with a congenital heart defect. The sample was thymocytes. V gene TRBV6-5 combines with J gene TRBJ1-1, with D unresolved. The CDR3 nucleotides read TGTGCCAGCAGTCCTAACTGGTGCTGGGAAGCTTTCTTT. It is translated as CASSPNWCWEAFF.